This T cell receptor beta chain was documented in a study of CD4+ T cells in melanoma. Study results and caveats: In melanoma, neoantigen-specific CD4+ T cells reportedly differed in differentiation state. CD8+ T cell, macrophage and B cell function reportedly correlated with neoantigen-specific CD4+ T cells.

A note on this clone: What it recognizes is unknown.

CDR3 length equals 14 residues. Trimming pared 6 bases from V and 7 bases from J, leaving 16 bases between. Germline assignment: CDR1 SNHLY and CDR2 FYNNEI. Clones were read by immunoSEQ multiplex PCR, and TCRdb kept only the in-frame ones, dropping some. This table holds more than 15,000 clones, over 75% found once. The rearrangement uses TRBV2 and TRBJ1-5, with no clear D. The sample was cells from a culture (not recorded whether cultured in vitro). The source is a human donor with melanoma. The CDR3 here is CASSDSTPGQPQHF. The CDR3 region has the DNA TGTGCCAGCAGCGATTCAACCCCTGGGCAGCCCCAGCATTTT.